Following are 28 T cell receptor beta chains from one sample sequenced in a study of CD8+ T cells in alopecia areata. RNA extraction was followed by reverse transcription into cDNA, which acted as the sequencing template. Only in-frame clones appear in the TCRdb table, and some are missing; sequencing was by immunoSEQ multiplex PCR. The data contain more than 95,000 clones, 35% to 40% of them seen just once; the ten biggest clones take up over 3%. Sequenced: CD4+ T cells sorted from blood. Receptors were obtained from a human donor with alopecia areata.

This chain links TRBV29-1 with TRBJ1-2; 11 bases match TRBD1. The CDR3 totals 15 residues. Germline-derived CDR1 and CDR2 are SQVTM and ANQGSEA. V gave up 7 bases and J gave up 7 bases; unmatched junction bases: 14. CDR3 nucleotide sequence: TGCAGCGCCGGAGGACAGGGGGCTTGGCTTGGTGGCTACACCTTC. This encodes CSAGGQGAWLGGYTF. The whole variable domain, filled in from reference TRBV29-1 and TRBJ1-2, reads SAVISQKPSRDICQRGTSLTIQCQVDSQVTMMFWYRQQPGQSLTLIATANQGSEATYESGFVIDKFPISRPNLTFSTLTVSNMSPEDSSIYLCSAGGQGAWLGGYTFGSGTRLTVV.

This rearrangement joins TRBV27 to TRBJ2-3; 10 bases align to TRBD1. Germline CDR1 MNHEY, CDR2 SMNVEV (reference sequence). The CDR3 spans 15 residues. The trim removed 10 bases at V and 1 base at J, leaving 8 bases unmatched. The DNA of the CDR3 is TGTGCCACCCACCCTGGGACAGGGGGCACAGATACGCAGTATTTT. Residues: CATHPGTGGTDTQYF.

This clone was seen a handful of times. The sample holds other DNA sequences that translate to the same CDR3. V gene TRBV29-1 combines with J gene TRBJ1-1; D might be TRBD1 (5 bases). Between the trimmed V and J ends, which lost 4 bases and 0 bases, there was a span of 9 bases. This CDR3 spans 13 amino acids. Per the germline V gene, CDR1 is SQVTM and CDR2 is ANQGSEA. CDR3 nucleotide sequence: TGCAGCGTTGCGGGGCAGTTGAACACTGAAGCTTTCTTT. Translation gives CSVAGQLNTEAFF.

The chain uses TRBV20-1 and TRBJ2-3, with unresolved D. The germline CDR1 and CDR2 sequences are DFQATT and SNEGSKA (reference sequence). Trimming took 0 bases from V and 7 from J, leaving 5 bases between them. This CDR3 has 11 amino acids. DNA of the CDR3: TGCAGTGCTAGAGAGAGCCATACGCAGTATTTT. Protein: CSARESHTQYF.

This clone showed up just a few times. This chain uses TRBV6-5 with TRBJ1-6; TRBD1 is a possible D gene (6 bases). The CDR3 runs 16 residues. V dropped 2 bases and J dropped 11 bases, with 19 bases sitting between them. Germline-derived CDR1 and CDR2 are MNHEY and SVGAGI. Written as DNA, the CDR3 is TGTGCCAGCAGTTACGGTACAGGGACCGACTTGCCACCCCTCCACTTT. Residues: CASSYGTGTDLPPLHF.

The chain employs TRBV4-3 and TRBJ1-4; 10 nucleotides agree with TRBD1. The CDR3 extends over 17 amino acids. Germline V gene lookup returns CDR1 LGHNA and CDR2 YSLEER. The trim removed 1 base at V and 8 bases at J, leaving 10 bases unmatched. The chain's CDR3 is CASSQGTAGTGDEKLFF. The CDR3 nucleotides read TGCGCCAGCAGCCAAGGCACCGCCGGGACAGGGGACGAAAAACTGTTTTTT.

On this clone: The same CDR3 also results from other DNA sequences found in this sample. The chain employs TRBV29-1 and TRBJ1-1, with D maybe TRBD1 (5 bases). V was trimmed by 6 bases and J by 1 base, leaving 12 bases between them. The CDR3 sequence is 13 residues long. Germline V gene sequence: CDR1 SQVTM, CDR2 ANQGSEA. CDR3 region: CSVDLTENTEAFF. CDR3 DNA sequence: TGCAGCGTCGATCTGACAGAGAACACTGAAGCTTTCTTT.

This clone was seen only a few times. The chain joins TRBV29-1 to TRBJ1-2; possibly TRBD1 for D (5 bases). V lost 8 bases and J lost 8, with 15 bases in between. Germline CDR1 and CDR2: SQVTM and ANQGSEA. This CDR3 region has 11 residues. The CDR3 loop is CSIHGGRGYTF. The CDR3 nucleotides are TGCAGCATTCACGGGGGTCGGGGCTACACCTTC.

The chain joins TRBV5-1 to TRBJ2-3; D not resolved. Per the germline V gene, CDR1 is SGHRS and CDR2 is YFSETQ. This CDR3 has 14 residues. The V end was cut by 5 bases, the J end by 5 bases, with 15 bases between. CDR3 nucleotides: TGCGCCAGCAGGGTCCTTGTAACGGGAGATACGCAGTATTTT. This sequence encodes CASRVLVTGDTQYF.

In this sample, this clone turned up a few times. V and J are TRBV28 and TRBJ2-1; D uncertain. Germline V gene lookup returns CDR1 MDHEN and CDR2 SYDVKM. Trimming pared 7 bases from V and 1 base from J, leaving 2 bases between. There are 11 residues in the CDR3. As DNA, the CDR3 is TGTGCCAGCAATTCCTACAATGAGCAGTTCTTC. This sequence encodes CASNSYNEQFF.

Only a few counts were recorded for this clone. This specimen includes other DNA sequences encoding the same CDR3. V usage is TRBV5-1 and J usage is TRBJ2-5; no firm D call. Germline CDR1 SGHRS, CDR2 YFSETQ. The CDR3 is 11 residues long. V lost 2 bases and J 3 bases, leaving 2 bases between the germline ends. CDR3 sequence reads: CASSLEETQYF. The CDR3 DNA reads as TGCGCCAGCAGCTTAGAAGAGACCCAGTACTTC.

The chain uses TRBV5-1 and TRBJ2-1; 10 positions match TRBD2. In germline, CDR1 is SGHRS, CDR2 YFSETQ. The ends lost 8 bases at V and 7 bases at J; junction bases unmatched: 9. The CDR3 consists of 14 residues. The CDR3 coding sequence is TGCGCCAGTAAAGCGGGAGGGCCGAGTAATGAGCAGTTCTTC. Its translation is CASKAGGPSNEQFF.

This chain connects TRBV27 to TRBJ2-5; the D gene could be TRBD1 or TRBD2 (5 bases each). The CDR3 contains 14 residues. In germline, CDR1 is MNHEY, CDR2 SMNVEV (reference sequence). Deletions cut 6 bases from V and 1 base from J, with 12 bases between. Here the CDR3 DNA reads TGTGCCAGCAGCCTGAGAGGGGCCCAAGAGACCCAGTACTTC. Translated: CASSLRGAQETQYF.

A note on this clone: The final CDR3 position lacks the conserved phenylalanine or tryptophan, pointing to a likely read error. The DNA is left out, because the CDR3 cannot be placed on it with certainty; the CDR3 is given as TCRdb lists it. This chain connects TRBV23-1 to TRBJ2-4; the table assigns TRBD1, which was not confirmed against the DNA. TRBV23-1 is assigned to the ORF class and has an uncertain function. The CDR3 region is 14 residues in length, termini included. The CDR3 sequence: CASSQPEKPGDRVP.

CDR3 DNA: TGTGCCTGGAGGCAGGGGCAAGGAGCGGGTACGCAGTATTTT. It encodes CAWRQGQGAGTQYF. The chain links TRBV30 to TRBJ2-3; D might be TRBD1 or TRBD2, each matching 6 bases. The CDR3 is made up of 14 amino acids. The V end was cut by 3 bases, the J end by 8 bases, with 18 bases between. Germline CDR1 and CDR2: GTSNPN and SVGIG (reference sequence).

This chain uses TRBV6-5 with TRBJ1-5, with unresolved D. V was shortened by 0 bases and J by 7 bases, with 10 bases between the two germline ends. CDR3 length equals 14 residues. The germline V gene has CDR1 MNHEY and CDR2 SVGAGI. The chain's CDR3 is CASSYSSGVQPQHF. The CDR3, as DNA: TGTGCCAGCAGTTACTCGTCGGGTGTCCAGCCCCAGCATTTT.

This clone was detected only a few times. The chain has TRBV29-1 and TRBJ1-1; D gene ambiguous. The CDR3 has 12 residues. Germline loops: CDR1 SQVTM, CDR2 ANQGSEA. Trimming took 4 bases from V and 4 from J, leaving 10 bases between them. In DNA, the CDR3 is TGCAGCGTTGGGCGTGGAGGCACTGAAGCTTTCTTT. This codes for CSVGRGGTEAFF.

The chain employs TRBV7-3 and TRBJ2-1; no definite D call. There are 14 residues in the CDR3. Germline V lookup: CDR1 SGHTA, CDR2 FQGTGA. Between the trimmed V and J ends, which lost 5 bases and 7 bases, there was a span of 15 bases. The CDR3 DNA reads TGTGCCAGCAGCGAGCAATCCTTTGGAAATGAGCAGTTCTTC. This sequence encodes CASSEQSFGNEQFF.

This clone came up a few times. This chain links TRBV18 with TRBJ2-2; no clear D. Looked up from germline, CDR1 is KGHSH and CDR2 is LQKENI. CDR3 length equals 15 residues. Trimming shortened V by 1 base and J by 0 bases, and 6 bases separated the two germline ends. CDR3 in DNA: TGTGCCAGCTCACCACTTACGGCGAACACCGGGGAGCTGTTTTTT. Amino acid sequence: CASSPLTANTGELFF.

The rearrangement links TRBV20-1 to TRBJ2-7, with D uncertain. Trimming removed 4 bases at V and 5 bases at J, with 6 bases between. The CDR3 is 10 residues long. The V gene's germline CDR1 is DFQATT and CDR2 SNEGSKA (reference sequence). In DNA form, the CDR3 reads TGCAGTGCTAAAAATCACGAGCAGTACTTC. Protein sequence: CSAKNHEQYF.

The rearrangement uses TRBV7-2 and TRBJ1-1, with D possibly matching TRBD1 (5 bases). This CDR3 is 15 amino acids long. Looked up from germline, CDR1 is SGHTA and CDR2 is FQGNSA. V lost 7 bases to trimming and J lost 6 bases, with 21 bases between them. Here the CDR3 reads CASTLSRPGGAEAFF. The CDR3 DNA reads as TGTGCCAGCACCCTTAGCAGGCCTGGGGGTGCTGAAGCTTTCTTT.

V gene TRBV6-1 combines with J gene TRBJ1-2, with D unresolved. CDR1 is MNHNS, CDR2 SASEGT, per germline. The CDR3 covers 12 residues. V dropped 6 bases and J dropped 3 bases, with 8 bases sitting between them. The CDR3 here is CASSKYDYGYTF. Written as DNA, the CDR3 is TGTGCCAGCAGCAAGTATGACTATGGCTACACCTTC.

V and J are TRBV5-1 and TRBJ2-7; 8 nucleotides match TRBD1. Germline CDR1 is SGHRS and CDR2 is YFSETQ. This CDR3 region has 17 residues. Trimming cost V 3 bases and J 2 bases; bases outside gene matches: 13. CDR3 sequence: CASSYYRGGQGPYEQYF. CDR3 bases: TGCGCCAGCAGCTACTATCGGGGAGGACAGGGACCCTACGAGCAGTACTTC.

This clone was counted between two and nine times. The CDR3, as DNA: TGTGCCAGCAGCGACGGTTATAGTCCAACTAATGAAAAACTGTTTTTT. Translation gives CASSDGYSPTNEKLFF. The chain carries TRBV5-6 and TRBJ1-4; D unclear. There are 16 residues in the CDR3. Between the trimmed V and J ends, which lost 4 bases and 0 bases, there was a span of 13 bases. Germline values: CDR1 SGHDT, CDR2 YYEEEE.

The rearrangement joins TRBV5-1 to TRBJ2-4; possible D gene TRBD1, 5 bases. V gave up 0 bases and J gave up 9 bases, with 13 bases separating them. Germline V CDR1 and CDR2: SGHRS, YFSETQ. This CDR3 spans 14 amino acids. In nucleotides, the CDR3 is TGCGCCAGCAGCTTGGATGTAGGGGCAACCATTCAGTACTTC. Translated, it gives CASSLDVGATIQYF.

This chain links TRBV6-5 with TRBJ1-1, with TRBD1 identical over 7 bases. This CDR3 region has 11 residues. Germline V gives CDR1 MNHEY, CDR2 SVGAGI. V was pared by 5 bases and J by 11 bases, with 5 bases of the junction left unmatched. In DNA form, the CDR3 reads TGTGCCAGCAGTCAGGGGGGGAAGGCTTTCTTT. It codes for CASSQGGKAFF.

The V and J genes are TRBV14 and TRBJ2-1; a weak D match, TRBD2 (5 bases). This CDR3 contains 14 residues. The V gene's germline CDR1 is SGHDN and CDR2 FVKESK. V was shortened by 2 bases and J by 14 bases, with 19 bases between the two germline ends. DNA of the CDR3: TGTGCCAGCAGCCAATCAGTGCGGGCCCAAGGGAAGTTCTTC. Residues: CASSQSVRAQGKFF.

This clone was seen a handful of times. V and J are TRBV27 and TRBJ2-6; D is unresolved. This CDR3 spans 15 amino acids. Trimming stripped 2 bases from V and 2 bases from J, with 7 bases between. CDR1 MNHEY and CDR2 SMNVEV come from the germline V gene (reference sequence). This CDR3 reads CASSLPLPGANVLTF. CDR3 nucleotide sequence: TGTGCCAGCAGTTTACCCCTCCCTGGGGCCAACGTCCTGACTTTC.